The text below deals with one T cell receptor beta chain. V lost 1 base to trimming and J lost 9 bases, with 22 bases between them. The CDR3 length is 16 residues. Per germline, CDR1 SGHDN and CDR2 FVKESK. This PCR relied on a set of 60 Vbeta primers and 13 Jbeta primers. Method: immunoSEQ multiplex PCR; TCRdb's copy keeps in-frame clones and lacks some. Recorded for this sample: tens of thousands of clones. These data originate in a study of cytomegalovirus exposure and HLA in healthy donors. This sequence was found in a woman aged 40 to 50 in good health and CMV-seropositive. The source material was PBMCs. The rearrangement joins TRBV14 to TRBJ2-7; TRBD2 might be the D (6 bases). The CDR3 loop is CASSQAPGTFPRVQYF. DNA of the CDR3: TGTGCCAGCAGCCAAGCCCCCGGGACTTTCCCTAGGGTGCAGTACTTC.